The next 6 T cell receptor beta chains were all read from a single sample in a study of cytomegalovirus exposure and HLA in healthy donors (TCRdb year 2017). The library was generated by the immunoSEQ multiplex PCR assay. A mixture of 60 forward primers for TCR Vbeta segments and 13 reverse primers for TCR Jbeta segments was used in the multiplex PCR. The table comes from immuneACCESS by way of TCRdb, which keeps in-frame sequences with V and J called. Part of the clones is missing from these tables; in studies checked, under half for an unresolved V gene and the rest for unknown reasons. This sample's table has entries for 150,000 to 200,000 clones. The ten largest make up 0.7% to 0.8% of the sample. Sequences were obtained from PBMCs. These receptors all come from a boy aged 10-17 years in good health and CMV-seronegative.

The CDR3 sequence is CASSHANTGELFF. CDR3 nucleotides: TGCGCCAGCAGCCACGCGAACACCGGGGAGCTGTTTTTT. The chain has TRBV4-1 and TRBJ2-2, with unresolved D. Germline lookup yields CDR1 MGHRA and CDR2 YSYEKL. The CDR3 covers 13 residues. V was cut by 3 bases and J by 0 bases, with 2 bases left in between.

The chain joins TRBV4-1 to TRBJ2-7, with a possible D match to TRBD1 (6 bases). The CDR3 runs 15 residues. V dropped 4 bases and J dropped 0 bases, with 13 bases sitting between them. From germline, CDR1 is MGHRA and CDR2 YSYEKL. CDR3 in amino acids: CASSLQGPPSYEQYF. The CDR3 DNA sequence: TGCGCCAGCAGCCTACAGGGACCACCCTCCTACGAGCAGTACTTC.

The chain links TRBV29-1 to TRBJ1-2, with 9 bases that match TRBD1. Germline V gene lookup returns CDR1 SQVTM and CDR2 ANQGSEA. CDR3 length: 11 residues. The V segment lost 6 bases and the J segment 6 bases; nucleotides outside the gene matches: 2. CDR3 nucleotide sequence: TGCAGCGTGTACAGGGGGCATGGCTACACCTTC. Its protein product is CSVYRGHGYTF. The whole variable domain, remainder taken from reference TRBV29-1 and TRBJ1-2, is SAVISQKPSRDICQRGTSLTIQCQVDSQVTMMFWYRQQPGQSLTLIATANQGSEATYESGFVIDKFPISRPNLTFSTLTVSNMSPEDSSIYLCSVYRGHGYTFGSGTRLTVV.

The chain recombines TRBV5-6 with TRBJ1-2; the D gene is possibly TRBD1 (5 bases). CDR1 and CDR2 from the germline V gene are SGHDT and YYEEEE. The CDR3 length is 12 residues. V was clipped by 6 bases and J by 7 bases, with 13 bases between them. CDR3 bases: TGTGCCAGCACGTCGGGGGGTTCTGGCTACACCTTC. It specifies CASTSGGSGYTF. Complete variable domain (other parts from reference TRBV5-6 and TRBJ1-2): DAGVTQSPTHLIKTRGQQVTLRCSPKSGHDTVSWYQQALGQGPQFIFQYYEEEERQRGNFPDRFSGHQFPNYSSELNVNALLLGDSALYLCASTSGGSGYTFGSGTRLTVV.

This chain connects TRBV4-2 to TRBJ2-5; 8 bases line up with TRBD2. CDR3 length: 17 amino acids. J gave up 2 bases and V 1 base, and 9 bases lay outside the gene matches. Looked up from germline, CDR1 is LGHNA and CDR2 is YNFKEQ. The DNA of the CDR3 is TGTGCCAGCAGCCAAGTAATAAGAACTAGCGGACAAGAGACCCAGTACTTC. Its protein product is CASSQVIRTSGQETQYF.

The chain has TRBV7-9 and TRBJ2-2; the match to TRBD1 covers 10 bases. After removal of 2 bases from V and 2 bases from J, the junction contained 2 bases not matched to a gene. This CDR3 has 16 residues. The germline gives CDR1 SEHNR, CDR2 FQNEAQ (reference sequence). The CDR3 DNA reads TGTGCCAGCAGCTTAAGGACAGGGGGTAACACCGGGGAGCTGTTTTTT. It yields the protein CASSLRTGGNTGELFF. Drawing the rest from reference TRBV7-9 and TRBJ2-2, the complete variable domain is DTGVSQNPRHKITKRGQNVTFRCDPISEHNRLYWYRQTLGQGPEFLTYFQNEAQLEKSRLLSDRFSAERPKGSFSTLEIQRTEQGDSAMYLCASSLRTGGNTGELFFGEGSRLTVL.